Below, 5 T cell receptor beta chains from the same sample are listed, as sequenced in a study of shared clonotypes between healthy human individuals. TCRdb keeps only in-frame clones here, not all; method: immunoSEQ multiplex PCR. The repertoire includes about 1 million clones, around 74% of them detected once, and approximately 1.5% sits in the top ten. Sequencing input: memory CD4+ T cells sorted from blood. Subset here: CD45RA-negative fraction. The receptors were sampled from a man aged 18 to 30 in good health.

As regards this clone: A clone one base away is much larger, so this may be a read error. The same CDR3 is also encoded by other DNA sequences in this sample. V usage is TRBV11-2 and J usage is TRBJ2-1; 7 positions match TRBD2. This CDR3 contains 14 residues. The V segment lost 1 base and the J segment 4 bases; nucleotides outside the gene matches: 1. Germline CDR1 is SGHAT and CDR2 is FQNNGV. In DNA, the CDR3 is TGTGCCAGCAGCTTAGCGGGAGGATACAATGAGCAGTTCTTC. Translating it yields CASSLAGGYNEQFF.

The chain is built from TRBV2 and TRBJ2-1, with a possible D match to TRBD1 (5 bases). Trimming stripped 0 bases from V and 3 bases from J, with 6 bases between. The CDR3 totals 14 residues. Germline V CDR1 and CDR2: SNHLY, FYNNEI. Written as DNA, the CDR3 is TGTGCCAGCAGTGAAGCGGGGCTCTACAATGAGCAGTTCTTC. This translates into CASSEAGLYNEQFF.

The gene calls are TRBV6-5 and TRBJ1-4; D remains unclear. The CDR3 length is 13 residues. Trimming stripped 4 bases from V and 7 bases from J, with 10 bases between. The V gene's germline CDR1 is MNHEY and CDR2 SVGAGI. The CDR3 DNA follows: TGTGCCAGCAGTTCCACAGAGACTGAAAAACTGTTTTTT. Translation: CASSSTETEKLFF.

The CDR3 sequence is CASNRGPGTGGSEQYF. CDR3 bases: TGTGCCAGCAACAGGGGGCCCGGGACAGGGGGCTCCGAGCAGTACTTC. The chain links TRBV5-5 to TRBJ2-7; TRBD1 matches 12 bases. The CDR3 has 16 residues. Germline V lookup: CDR1 SGHKS, CDR2 YYEKEE (reference sequence). V shed 6 bases, J shed 6 bases, and the junction held 13 bases outside the gene matches.

This chain connects TRBV30 to TRBJ2-1; 12 nucleotides line up with TRBD1. The CDR3 spans 14 residues. CDR1 and CDR2 (germline): GTSNPN, SVGIG (reference sequence). The junction had 6 bases not matched to a gene; V was cut back by 3 bases and J by 9 bases. The CDR3 bases are TGTGCCTGGAGCCGGGACAGGGGGCAAGGTGAGCAGTTCTTC. This translates into CAWSRDRGQGEQFF.